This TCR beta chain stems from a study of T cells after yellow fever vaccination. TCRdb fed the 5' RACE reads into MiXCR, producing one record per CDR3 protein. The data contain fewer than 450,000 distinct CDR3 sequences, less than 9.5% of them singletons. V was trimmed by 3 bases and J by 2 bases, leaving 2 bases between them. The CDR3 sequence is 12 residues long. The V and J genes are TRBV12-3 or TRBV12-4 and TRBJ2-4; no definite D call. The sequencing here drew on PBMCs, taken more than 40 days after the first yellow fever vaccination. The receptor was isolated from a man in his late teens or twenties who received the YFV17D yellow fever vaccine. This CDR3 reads CASSFSKNIQYF. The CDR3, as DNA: TGTGCCAGCAGTTTCTCCAAAAACATTCAGTACTTC.